Shown below are 11 T cell receptor beta chains from a single sample sequenced in a study of cytomegalovirus exposure and HLA in healthy donors. Use of 60 Vbeta and 13 Jbeta primers characterized the PCR. Repertoires were generated with immunoSEQ multiplex PCR, while TCRdb's copy carries only in-frame clones and drops some. Of about 170,000 clones listed, roughly 80% are singletons. Specimen: PBMCs. All receptors come from a male donor in good health and CMV-seronegative.

The chain uses TRBV5-1 and TRBJ2-1; 16 nucleotides line up with TRBD2. Unmatched junction bases numbered 11, after V lost 2 bases and J lost 6 bases. This CDR3 contains 19 residues. In germline, CDR1 is SGHRS, CDR2 YFSETQ. As DNA, the CDR3 is TGCGCCAGCAGCTTTCGCTCAGGGACTAGCGGGGGGGCCCGCAATGAGCAGTTCTTC. It is translated as CASSFRSGTSGGARNEQFF.

The V gene is TRBV19, the J gene TRBJ2-5, with 10 bases aligning to TRBD1. Germline V lookup: CDR1 LNHDA, CDR2 SQIVND (reference sequence). This CDR3 has 16 residues. J gave up 2 bases and V 3 bases, and 6 bases lay outside the gene matches. The CDR3 bases are TGTGCCAGTAGTATGGACAGGGGGACGGTACAAGAGACCCAGTACTTC. It translates to CASSMDRGTVQETQYF.

Here the CDR3 DNA reads TGTGCCAGCAGCGTAGGAGTGAGGGTCCGAGGGAACACTGAAGCTTTCTTT. Its translation is CASSVGVRVRGNTEAFF. This chain connects TRBV9 to TRBJ1-1; D remains unclear. Trimming cost V 0 bases and J 1 base, with 16 bases left between them. The germline CDR1 and CDR2 sequences are SGDLS and YYNGEE. The CDR3 runs 17 residues.

CDR3 sequence reads: CASSLVGSGNTIYF. As DNA, the CDR3 is TGTGCCAGCAGCTTAGTCGGGTCCGGAAACACCATATATTTT. This chain links TRBV11-2 with TRBJ1-3; D uncertain. Looked up from germline, CDR1 is SGHAT and CDR2 is FQNNGV. V gave up 1 base and J gave up 4 bases, with 8 bases separating them. The CDR3 consists of 14 residues.

V and J are TRBV4-2 and TRBJ2-1; 10 bases line up with TRBD2. The CDR3 is 16 residues long. Germline trimming cut 0 bases from V and 8 bases from J; bases unmatched to any gene: 7. Germline-derived CDR1 and CDR2 are LGHNA and YNFKEQ. The CDR3, as DNA: TGTGCCAGCAGCCAAGAAGAGCGGGGGGGCGCGGATGAGCAGTTCTTC. Its protein product is CASSQEERGGADEQFF.

The CDR3 DNA is TGTGCCATCAGTGAGACCCCGGGACAGGCAGGGGATGAGCAGTTCTTC. Translating it yields CAISETPGQAGDEQFF. V usage is TRBV10-3 and J usage is TRBJ2-1, with 8 bases fitting TRBD1. The germline V gene encodes CDR1 ENHRY and CDR2 SYGVKD. V trimming: 2 bases; J trimming: 8 bases; junction bases outside the gene matches: 11. The length of the CDR3 is 16 residues.

The CDR3 region is CASSLSGSYYGYTF. As DNA, the CDR3 is TGTGCCAGCAGTTTAAGCGGCAGTTACTATGGCTACACCTTC. V and J are TRBV27 and TRBJ1-2; D ambiguous. V lost 2 bases to trimming and J lost 3 bases, with 10 bases between them. The CDR3 is 14 residues long. Germline V CDR1 and CDR2: MNHEY, SMNVEV (reference sequence).

The V call is TRBV7-9, the J call TRBJ2-3; D not resolved. V was shortened by 5 bases and J by 5 bases, with 5 bases between the two germline ends. The germline gives CDR1 SEHNR, CDR2 FQNEAQ (reference sequence). The CDR3 consists of 11 residues. In nucleotides, the CDR3 is TGTGCCAGCAGCGAGGTAGATACGCAGTATTTT. Translated, it gives CASSEVDTQYF.

This sequence joins TRBV18 and TRBJ1-3; 8 bases map to TRBD1. Trimming removed 1 base from V and 2 bases from J; junction bases left unmatched: 10. This CDR3 has 18 amino acids. In germline, CDR1 is KGHSH, CDR2 LQKENI. As DNA, the CDR3 is TGTGCCAGCTCACCACGCCTGTTTCAGGGGGCACCTGGAAACACCATATATTTT. Translated, it gives CASSPRLFQGAPGNTIYF.

This clone appeared a single time. Mismatch with germline at one junction end may stem from a read error. The V and J genes are TRBV7-7 and TRBJ2-1, with 8 bases aligning to TRBD1. Germline lookup yields CDR1 SSHAT and CDR2 FNYEAQ (reference sequence). The CDR3 is 17 residues long. The CDR3 nucleotides are TGTGCTAGCAGCCCTCGAAGGGGGACAGGAGGGAGAAATGAGCAGTTCTTC. As protein: CASSPRRGTGGRNEQFF.

The chain uses TRBV7-8 and TRBJ1-6; TRBD1 matches 7 bases. The CDR3 consists of 15 residues. Germline loops: CDR1 SGHVS, CDR2 FQNEAQ. V lost 5 bases to trimming and J lost 7 bases; unmatched junction nucleotides: 8. CDR3 DNA: TGTGCCAGCAGCCGAGGGGGACAGCTGAATTCACCCCTCCACTTT. Translation: CASSRGGQLNSPLHF. Variable domain in full (rest from reference TRBV7-8 and TRBJ1-6): GAGVSQSPRYKVAKRGQDVALRCDPISGHVSLFWYQQALGQGPEFLTYFQNEAQLDKSGLPSDRFFAERPEGSVSTLKIQRTQQEDSAVYLCASSRGGQLNSPLHFGNGTRLTVT.